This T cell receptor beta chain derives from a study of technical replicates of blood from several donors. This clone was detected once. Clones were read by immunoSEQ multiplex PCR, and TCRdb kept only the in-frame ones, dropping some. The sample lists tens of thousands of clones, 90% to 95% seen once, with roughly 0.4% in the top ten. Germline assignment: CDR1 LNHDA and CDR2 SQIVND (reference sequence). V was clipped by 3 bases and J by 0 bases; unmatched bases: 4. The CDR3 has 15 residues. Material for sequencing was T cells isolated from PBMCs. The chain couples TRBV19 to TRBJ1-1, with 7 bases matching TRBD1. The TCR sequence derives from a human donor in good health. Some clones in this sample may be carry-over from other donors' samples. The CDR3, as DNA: TGTGCCAGTAGTATTGGGACAGTTTTGAACACTGAAGCTTTCTTT. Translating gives CASSIGTVLNTEAFF.